This T cell receptor (beta chain) was documented in a study of T cells in Graves' hyperthyroidism and ophthalmopathy. Uncontrolled infection, other autoimmune disease, pregnancy and lactation each barred patients from inclusion. Diagnoses were made from clinical symptoms, serum measures (thyroxine and TRAb), thyroid ultrasound and orbital computed tomography. This clonotype was observed many times. Antigen: not known. The CDR3 is made up of 14 amino acids. The V gene lost 5 bases and the J gene lost 4 bases, with 11 bases spanning the gap. CDR1 is LNHNV, CDR2 YYDKDF, per germline (reference sequence). RNA transcripts served as the template for amplifying TCR beta CDR3 regions. Primed by the HTBI set, a first-round RT-PCR was run on the TCR CDR3. TCRdb re-analysed the multiplex PCR reads in MiXCR, keeping a single row per CDR3 protein. The sample lists 600,000 to 800,000 distinct CDR3 sequences, over 35% occurring once.

The study, taken as a whole, reports: Most clonotypes that expanded in the thyroid above 0.001 also showed up in blood. The model's output predicted ophthalmopathy at a median of about 6.5 months prior to onset.

The chain carries TRBV15 and TRBJ1-4; D is unclear. The receptor was isolated from a woman aged 40 to 50 with Graves' hyperthyroidism. The specimen sequenced was blood. CDR3 residues: CATSVGVVNEKLFF. Written as DNA, the CDR3 is TGTGCCACCAGCGTTGGAGTAGTTAATGAAAAACTGTTTTTT.